A single sample gave rise to the 22 T cell receptor beta chains below, sequenced in a study of CD4+ T cells in melanoma. The table came from immunoSEQ multiplex PCR; TCRdb's copy has only in-frame clones and leaves some out. This table holds about 55,000 clones, roughly 69% found once. Sequencing input: tumor tissue. The source of these receptors is a human donor with melanoma.

V usage is TRBV4-1 and J usage is TRBJ2-5, with 11 bases matching TRBD2. From germline, CDR1 is MGHRA and CDR2 YSYEKL. The CDR3 totals 15 residues. With 4 bases clipped from V and 13 bases from J, the junction kept 14 bases outside the gene matches. CDR3 sequence: CASSPGTSGAVRVYF. The CDR3 DNA follows: TGCGCCAGCAGCCCGGGGACTAGCGGAGCAGTACGGGTGTACTTC.

The rearrangement joins TRBV9 to TRBJ1-5; tentatively, D is TRBD1 (6 bases). Trimming took off 4 bases at V and 4 bases at J, with 15 bases between the two ends. Germline-derived CDR1 and CDR2 are SGDLS and YYNGEE. The CDR3 spans 15 residues. Here the CDR3 DNA reads TGTGCCAGCAGCTTAGGGGGGCTTGGAAATCAGCCCCAGCATTTT. This sequence encodes CASSLGGLGNQPQHF.

This chain links TRBV2 with TRBJ2-1; maybe TRBD2 (5 bases). This CDR3 comprises 14 residues. V was shortened by 7 bases and J by 4 bases, with 14 bases between the two germline ends. CDR1 SNHLY and CDR2 FYNNEI come from the germline V gene. The CDR3 nucleotides are TGTGCCAGCATTTCTTTAACGGGGTACAATGAGCAGTTCTTC. Protein product: CASISLTGYNEQFF.

V is TRBV19 and J is TRBJ2-7; tentative D call: TRBD2 (6 bases). V was trimmed by 3 bases and J by 0 bases, leaving 12 bases between them. CDR3 size: 15 residues. Germline V gives CDR1 LNHDA, CDR2 SQIVND (reference sequence). DNA for the CDR3: TGTGCCAGTAGTATGGGGCGGGGAGTCTCCTACGAGCAGTACTTC. Amino acid sequence: CASSMGRGVSYEQYF.

In its sample, this clone was seen once. The rearrangement uses TRBV9 and TRBJ1-2, with D possibly being TRBD1 (5 bases). The CDR3 consists of 15 residues. The germline V gene has CDR1 SGDLS and CDR2 YYNGEE. Trimming stripped 3 bases from V and 5 bases from J, with 17 bases between. CDR3 coding DNA: TGTGCCAGCAGCGGAGGGACTGAGTATCGGTATGGCTACACCTTC. It translates to CASSGGTEYRYGYTF.

The rearrangement links TRBV15 to TRBJ1-4, with TRBD1 as a possible D gene (5 bases). Germline values: CDR1 LNHNV, CDR2 YYDKDF (reference sequence). The V end lost 3 bases, the J end lost 1 base, and 12 bases lay between the germline ends. The CDR3 loop spans 16 amino acids. CDR3 region: CATSSRTIGTNEKLFF. The CDR3 nucleotides read TGTGCCACCAGCAGTAGGACAATTGGAACTAATGAAAAACTGTTTTTT.

The V and J genes are TRBV6-4 and TRBJ1-5, with a weak D call TRBD1 (5 bases). Between the trimmed V and J ends, which lost 9 bases and 1 base, there was a span of 10 bases. This CDR3 has 13 residues. Per the germline V gene, CDR1 is MRHNA and CDR2 is SNTAGT. CDR3 nucleotides: TGTGCCAGTTCGACAGAGAGCAATCAGCCCCAGCATTTT. Protein: CASSTESNQPQHF.

This chain joins TRBV7-8 and TRBJ2-3, with D possibly called TRBD1 or TRBD2 (5 bases each). Looked up from germline, CDR1 is SGHVS and CDR2 is FQNEAQ. V was trimmed by 2 bases and J by 3 bases, leaving 15 bases between them. This CDR3 has 16 amino acids. The DNA for the CDR3 is TGTGCCAGCAGCTTATTGGCTGACGGGGCGACAGATACGCAGTATTTT. This sequence encodes CASSLLADGATDTQYF.

The J gene is TRBJ1-1, the V gene TRBV2, with D maybe TRBD1 (5 bases). The CDR3 has 14 residues. Germline CDR1 and CDR2: SNHLY and FYNNEI. Trimming left V 4 bases short and J 7 bases short, with 16 bases between. The CDR3 here is CASSVRQLGGEAFF. Here the CDR3 DNA reads TGTGCCAGCAGTGTTAGGCAGCTGGGGGGTGAAGCTTTCTTT.

The V gene is TRBV27, the J gene TRBJ2-7, with TRBD2 identical over 7 bases. V dropped 5 bases and J dropped 5; count of bases not matched to a gene: 15. The CDR3 runs to 16 residues. The germline CDR1 and CDR2 sequences are MNHEY and SMNVEV (reference sequence). The CDR3 bases are TGTGCCAGCAGTCCCCTAGGGCGGGGGTCGGAGAACGAGCAGTACTTC. Translating it yields CASSPLGRGSENEQYF.

The CDR3 nucleotides are TGTGCCTGGAGGGGTCCCCCCCTGCCCAATGAGCAGTTCTTC. Amino acids: CAWRGPPLPNEQFF. The gene calls are TRBV30 and TRBJ2-1; no definite D call. Germline values: CDR1 GTSNPN, CDR2 SVGIG (reference sequence). V was shortened by 3 bases and J by 6 bases, with 15 bases between the two germline ends. There are 14 residues in the CDR3.

This clone is classed as medium-sized. V is TRBV4-1 and J is TRBJ1-2; 10 nucleotides agree with TRBD1. The CDR3 runs to 16 residues. Germline CDR1 MGHRA, CDR2 YSYEKL. V shed 1 base and J 4 bases; nucleotides not matched to a gene: 6. The CDR3 nucleotides read TGCGCCAGCAGCCAAGCAGACAGGGGGCGACCCTATGGCTACACCTTC. Its protein product is CASSQADRGRPYGYTF.

This chain links TRBV7-9 with TRBJ2-5; weak D call: TRBD1 (6 bases). Trimming left V 5 bases short and J 5 bases short, with 15 bases between. This CDR3 is 14 amino acids long. The germline V gene encodes CDR1 SEHNR and CDR2 FQNEAQ (reference sequence). The DNA of the CDR3 is TGTGCCAGCAGCGACGATACAGGGTGGGAGACCCAGTACTTC. Protein product: CASSDDTGWETQYF.

By its share, this clone is medium-sized. The chain has TRBV28 and TRBJ2-5, with D possibly called TRBD1 or TRBD2 (6 bases each). Per the germline V gene, CDR1 is MDHEN and CDR2 is SYDVKM. V was pared by 1 base and J by 5 bases, with 20 bases between. There are 17 residues in the CDR3. The CDR3 region has the DNA TGTGCCAGCAGTTTATCGGCGGGGATCACAGGGTGGGAGACCCAGTACTTC. It encodes CASSLSAGITGWETQYF. The variable domain in full, with the rest retrieved from reference TRBV28 and TRBJ2-5, is DVKVTQSSRYLVKRTGEKVFLECVQDMDHENMFWYRQDPGLGLRLIYFSYDVKMKEKGDIPEGYSVSREKKERFSLILESASTNQTSMYLCASSLSAGITGWETQYFGPGTRLLVL.

The chain uses TRBV6-1 and TRBJ2-5; weak D call: TRBD2 (5 bases). V lost 0 bases to trimming and J lost 0 bases, with 17 bases between them. This CDR3 has 18 residues. Germline loops: CDR1 MNHNS, CDR2 SASEGT. The CDR3 reads CASSEAHRDYPYQETQYF. DNA of the CDR3: TGTGCCAGCAGTGAAGCCCACAGAGACTACCCCTACCAAGAGACCCAGTACTTC.

This chain joins TRBV9 and TRBJ2-5, with 9 positions matching TRBD2. The germline CDR1 and CDR2 sequences are SGDLS and YYNGEE. This CDR3 region has 15 residues. The V segment lost 0 bases and the J segment 5 bases; nucleotides outside the gene matches: 5. CDR3 nucleotide sequence: TGTGCCAGCAGCGTAGGGGGCGGGGGGGCGGAGACCCAGTACTTC. Protein sequence: CASSVGGGGAETQYF.

This clone was observed many times. This sequence joins TRBV6-6 and TRBJ2-7; D might be TRBD1 (6 bases). Germline CDR1 and CDR2: MNHNY and SVGAGI (reference sequence). The CDR3 is 14 amino acids. V lost 4 bases and J lost 3, with 13 bases in between. The CDR3: CASSSVPGDYEQYF. The CDR3 coding sequence is TGTGCCAGCAGTTCAGTCCCAGGGGACTACGAGCAGTACTTC.

This clone was recorded once. The chain is built from TRBV5-6 and TRBJ2-5; 9 bases align to TRBD1. The CDR3 totals 13 residues. CDR1 is SGHDT, CDR2 YYEEEE, per germline. The V and J ends lost 5 bases and 11 bases, in that order; junction bases with no gene match: 10. The CDR3 coding sequence is TGTGCCAGCAGGAAGGGGACAGGGTGGGAGCAGTACTTC. Translated: CASRKGTGWEQYF.

This sequence joins TRBV27 and TRBJ1-6, with D hard to call. This CDR3 has 13 residues. Germline V CDR1 and CDR2: MNHEY, SMNVEV (reference sequence). V was shortened by 3 bases and J by 7 bases, with 7 bases between the two germline ends. The CDR3 DNA reads TGTGCCAGCAGTTTGAAATTCAATTCACCCCTCCACTTT. It encodes CASSLKFNSPLHF.

This clone was observed at least ten times. The V gene is TRBV9, the J gene TRBJ2-1, with 7 bases matching TRBD2. The CDR3 extends over 19 amino acids. V dropped 0 bases and J dropped 0; count of bases not matched to a gene: 12. Germline lookup yields CDR1 SGDLS and CDR2 YYNGEE. The CDR3 DNA is TGTGCCAGCAGCGTAGGGGCTTCCCAGCGGGGAAGCTCCTACAATGAGCAGTTCTTC. Amino acids: CASSVGASQRGSSYNEQFF.

The rearrangement joins TRBV5-1 to TRBJ1-2, with 8 nucleotides matching TRBD1. Per the germline V gene, CDR1 is SGHRS and CDR2 is YFSETQ. This CDR3 is built from 14 residues. V shed 0 bases, J shed 7 bases, and the junction held 5 bases outside the gene matches. The CDR3 here is CASSLGTGITGYTF. The CDR3 coding sequence is TGCGCCAGCAGCTTGGGGACAGGGATTACTGGCTACACCTTC.

V and J are TRBV7-9 and TRBJ2-7; D is unresolved. V lost 2 bases, J lost 3 bases, and 5 bases lay in between. The CDR3 sequence is 12 residues long. Per germline, CDR1 SEHNR and CDR2 FQNEAQ (reference sequence). The CDR3 sequence is CASSLKGYEQYF. The CDR3 region has the DNA TGTGCCAGCAGCTTAAAGGGCTACGAGCAGTACTTC.